The T cell receptor (beta chain) described here comes from a study of T cell repertoires in ileal Crohn's disease. Study-level background: Thiopurines (around twelve) or anti-TNF agents (roughly 17) were given postoperatively to about half. Overall study results and limits: Every patient over 26.8% clonality showed endoscopic recurrence.

Each sample's TCRB immunosequencing used 450 to 550 nanograms of biopsy DNA. Clones were sequenced by immunoSEQ multiplex PCR, and TCRdb holds only the in-frame ones, with some missing. The sample gives more than 12,000 clones, nearly 80% of which show up once; 3.5% to 4.5% is in the top ten. In germline, CDR1 is SGHRS, CDR2 YFSETQ. J lost 1 base, V lost 4 bases, and 7 bases had no gene match. CDR3 length: 15 residues. About this clone itself: The antigen is unknown.

The sample consisted of ileal tissue. The gene calls are TRBV5-1 and TRBJ2-5; 7 bases agree with TRBD1. The clonotype comes from an adult with Crohn's disease. Here the CDR3 DNA reads TGCGCCAGCAGCAACGGACAGGCGGTCCAAGAGACCCAGTACTTC. As protein: CASSNGQAVQETQYF.